This entry lists 22 T cell receptor beta chains sequenced from one sample in a study of blood T cell repertoires in COVID-19. The assay was immunoSEQ multiplex PCR, and TCRdb's table has in-frame clones only and misses some. The table shows under 250,000 clones, with 65% to 85% occurring only once. Sequenced sample: peripheral blood. These receptors came from a man between 50 and 59 years old with active or convalescent COVID-19.

This clone has more than one count but fewer than ten. This sequence joins TRBV28 and TRBJ2-7; 15 bases map to TRBD2. With V trimmed by 6 bases and J by 3 bases, 6 bases remained unmatched. Germline V gene sequence: CDR1 MDHEN, CDR2 SYDVKM. The CDR3 is made up of 16 amino acids. The CDR3 sequence: CASRMGTSGRYYEQYF. DNA for the CDR3: TGTGCCAGCAGGATGGGGACTAGCGGGAGGTACTACGAGCAGTACTTC.

J is TRBJ1-1 and V is TRBV20-1, with no clear D. The CDR3 consists of 11 residues. Germline assignment: CDR1 DFQATT and CDR2 SNEGSKA (reference sequence). V was shortened by 7 bases and J by 1 base, with 7 bases between the two germline ends. CDR3 DNA: TGCAGTGTGCGGCAGAACACTGAAGCTTTCTTT. It codes for CSVRQNTEAFF.

This sequence joins TRBV5-1 and TRBJ2-3; possibly TRBD2 for D (6 bases). V was cut by 5 bases and J by 0 bases, with 13 bases left in between. This CDR3 region has 15 residues. The germline V gene has CDR1 SGHRS and CDR2 YFSETQ. The CDR3 DNA reads as TGCGCCAGCAGAGAGGACGGGACTAGCACAGATACGCAGTATTTT. This sequence encodes CASREDGTSTDTQYF.

CDR3: CASSYSGGEETQYF. CDR3 DNA: TGTGCCAGCAGTTACTCGGGGGGGGAAGAGACCCAGTACTTC. The V gene is TRBV6-5, the J gene TRBJ2-5, with 7 bases fitting TRBD2. Germline loops: CDR1 MNHEY, CDR2 SVGAGI. There are 14 residues in the CDR3. V shed 0 bases and J 3 bases; nucleotides not matched to a gene: 1.

This clone occurred once. The CDR3 loop reads CASSPDDRVRSNQPQHF. The CDR3 DNA sequence: TGTGCCAGCTCACCCGATGACAGGGTAAGAAGCAATCAGCCCCAGCATTTT. The chain couples TRBV18 to TRBJ1-5; 7 bases are a match to TRBD1. Germline lookup yields CDR1 KGHSH and CDR2 LQKENI. J lost 1 base, V lost 3 bases, and 9 bases had no gene match. The CDR3 length is 17 residues.

This clone was seen a single time. This rearrangement joins TRBV3-1 (or the pseudogene TRBV3-2) to TRBJ1-1; 8 bases map to TRBD1. The ends lost 3 bases at V and 11 bases at J; junction bases unmatched: 5. The CDR3 runs 12 residues. Germline assignment: CDR1 LGHDT and CDR2 YNNKEL (reference sequence). The CDR3 nucleotides read TGTGCCAGCAGCCATCGGACAGGGAGGGCTTTCTTT. The encoded protein is CASSHRTGRAFF.

The CDR3 here is CASSARQEQYGTEAFF. CDR3 nucleotides: TGTGCCAGCAGTGCGCGACAGGAACAGTACGGCACTGAAGCTTTCTTT. This rearrangement joins TRBV6-6 to TRBJ1-1; D perhaps matches TRBD1 (6 bases). This CDR3 contains 16 residues. CDR1 and CDR2 from the germline V gene are MNHNY and SVGAGI (reference sequence). Trimming took off 5 bases at V and 4 bases at J, with 20 bases between the two ends.

The chain joins TRBV25-1 to TRBJ1-2, with 7 bases lining up with TRBD1. This CDR3 is 14 amino acids long. The V gene's germline CDR1 is MGHDK and CDR2 SYGVNS. V lost 4 bases, J lost 4 bases, and 6 bases stayed unmatched. The CDR3 is CASSARGLSYGYTF. Here the CDR3 DNA reads TGTGCCAGCAGTGCAAGGGGGCTATCCTATGGCTACACCTTC.

This clone has a handful of counts. The J gene is TRBJ2-7, the V gene TRBV5-5, with D perhaps matching TRBD1 (5 bases). The CDR3 length is 15 residues. Germline CDR1 and CDR2: SGHKS and YYEKEE (reference sequence). The germline V and J ends were trimmed by 0 bases and 0 bases, with 10 bases remaining between them. Written as DNA, the CDR3 is TGTGCCAGCAGCTTGGGGGGCTCCTCCTCCTACGAGCAGTACTTC. Its protein product is CASSLGGSSSYEQYF.

The chain combines TRBV6-5 with TRBJ2-3; D is undetermined. The CDR3 has 11 residues. Germline CDR1 MNHEY, CDR2 SVGAGI. V gave up 4 bases and J gave up 6 bases, with 5 bases separating them. The DNA for the CDR3 is TGTGCCAGCAGTTCGGAGGATACGCAGTATTTT. Translated: CASSSEDTQYF.

The CDR3 DNA sequence: TGTGCCAGCTCACCCGACAGTAACTATGGCTACACCTTC. Protein: CASSPDSNYGYTF. V is TRBV18 and J is TRBJ1-2; D is possibly TRBD1 (5 bases). The CDR3 extends over 13 amino acids. Germline-derived CDR1 and CDR2 are KGHSH and LQKENI. Trimming removed 3 bases from V and 1 base from J, with 6 bases in between.

This sequence joins TRBV6-5 and TRBJ1-5; TRBD1 matches 7 bases. The length of the CDR3 is 14 residues. Trimming took 7 bases from V and 9 from J; bases not matched to a gene: 12. Germline V gives CDR1 MNHEY, CDR2 SVGAGI. The CDR3 nucleotides are TGTGCCAGCATGTTAGACAGGGCCTCGGGGCCCCAGCATTTT. It codes for CASMLDRASGPQHF.

The chain combines TRBV25-1 with TRBJ2-1; 8 bases are shared with TRBD1. This CDR3 region has 17 residues. J lost 2 bases, V lost 2 bases, and 8 bases had no gene match. Germline CDR1 reads MGHDK; CDR2 reads SYGVNS. In DNA form, the CDR3 reads TGTGCCAGCAGTGAAGTCGACAGGGGTCGACCCTACAATGAGCAGTTCTTC. Translation gives CASSEVDRGRPYNEQFF.

This clone was picked up one time. The chain is built from TRBV30 and TRBJ1-1, with D perhaps TRBD1 (5 bases). From germline, CDR1 is GTSNPN and CDR2 SVGIG (reference sequence). V lost 5 bases to trimming and J lost 5 bases, with 9 bases between them. The CDR3 contains 11 residues. The CDR3 nucleotides are TGTGCCTGGGATCGACAGACTGAAGCTTTCTTT. Protein product: CAWDRQTEAFF.

This chain links TRBV4-1 with TRBJ2-7; 9 bases are a match to TRBD1. Germline assignment: CDR1 MGHRA and CDR2 YSYEKL. The trim removed 6 bases at V and 0 bases at J, leaving 6 bases unmatched. This CDR3 is built from 15 residues. In nucleotides, the CDR3 is TGCGCCAGCAGTCCGGGACAGGGAAGCTCCTACGAGCAGTACTTC. Encoded protein: CASSPGQGSSYEQYF.

This chain links TRBV4-1 with TRBJ2-1; D is unclear. Trimming left V 3 bases short and J 6 bases short, with 6 bases between. Germline V CDR1 and CDR2: MGHRA, YSYEKL. The CDR3 covers 12 residues. The chain's CDR3 is CASSHSFNEQFF. CDR3 in DNA: TGCGCCAGCAGCCATAGCTTCAATGAGCAGTTCTTC.

The chain recombines TRBV9 with TRBJ1-1; no clear D gene. Trimming removed 3 bases from V and 3 bases from J, with 9 bases in between. The CDR3 is 13 residues long. Germline values: CDR1 SGDLS, CDR2 YYNGEE. The CDR3 region has the DNA TGTGCCAGCAGCGAGGCGGTGGACACTGAAGCTTTCTTT. It is translated as CASSEAVDTEAFF. The full variable domain, completed using reference TRBV9 and TRBJ1-1, is DSGVTQTPKHLITATGQRVTLRCSPRSGDLSVYWYQQSLDQGLQFLIQYYNGEERAKGNILERFSAQQFPDLHSELNLSSLELGDSALYFCASSEAVDTEAFFGQGTRLTVV.

The chain carries TRBV28 and TRBJ1-2; 7 nucleotides line up with TRBD1. V gave up 4 bases and J gave up 4 bases; unmatched junction bases: 21. From germline, CDR1 is MDHEN and CDR2 SYDVKM. CDR3 length equals 19 residues. For the CDR3, the DNA is TGTGCCAGCAGTTCACCTTTTACCATAGACAGGGCCAACCTCTATGGCTACACCTTC. It yields the protein CASSSPFTIDRANLYGYTF.

In this sample, this clone turned up a few times. The V gene is TRBV6-4, the J gene TRBJ1-2; D remains ambiguous. Germline-derived CDR1 and CDR2 are MRHNA and SNTAGT. The CDR3 runs to 12 residues. V was cut by 2 bases and J by 4 bases, with 5 bases left in between. CDR3 DNA: TGTGCCAGCAGTGACGCCGGCTATGGCTACACCTTC. As protein: CASSDAGYGYTF.

The rearrangement uses TRBV4-3 and TRBJ2-3; D unclear. The CDR3 spans 14 residues. CDR1 and CDR2 (germline): LGHNA, YSLEER. Trimming stripped 2 bases from V and 0 bases from J, with 6 bases between. CDR3 region: CASSQRLSTDTQYF. The CDR3 DNA reads as TGCGCCAGCAGCCAACGTCTAAGCACAGATACGCAGTATTTT.

The chain joins TRBV6-4 to TRBJ2-1; no definite D call. The ends were cut back, 3 bases at V and 9 bases at J, with 12 bases in the middle. Germline loops: CDR1 MRHNA, CDR2 SNTAGT. This CDR3 region has 13 residues. CDR3 loop: CASSEEEKGEQFF. For the CDR3, the DNA is TGTGCCAGCAGTGAAGAGGAGAAAGGTGAGCAGTTCTTC.

This clone was found a few times. The chain has TRBV19 and TRBJ1-4; TRBD1 matches 7 bases. The CDR3 runs to 17 residues. Germline values: CDR1 LNHDA, CDR2 SQIVND (reference sequence). V lost 4 bases, J lost 0 bases, and 8 bases stayed unmatched. CDR3 sequence (DNA): TGTGCCAGTAGTACCCCGGGACAGTATGCAACTAATGAAAAACTGTTTTTT. Its protein is CASSTPGQYATNEKLFF.